Each of the 30 T cell receptor beta chains below was sequenced from the same sample in a study of cytomegalovirus exposure and HLA in healthy donors. A multiplex PCR was run with 60 Vbeta primers and 13 Jbeta primers. Some clones are missing from TCRdb's copy, which holds only in-frame ones; the method was immunoSEQ multiplex PCR. The profile shows 150,000 to 200,000 clones, 75% to 80% of them singletons. The sequenced sample consisted of PBMCs. The receptors stem from a man aged 35 to 55 in good health and CMV-seropositive.

The gene calls are TRBV27 and TRBJ1-3; D not resolved. The CDR3 loop spans 15 amino acids. V was cut by 6 bases and J by 0 bases, with 12 bases left in between. The germline gives CDR1 MNHEY, CDR2 SMNVEV (reference sequence). The CDR3 reads CASRPISGSGNTIYF. CDR3 coding DNA: TGTGCCAGCAGACCAATCAGTGGCTCTGGAAACACCATATATTTT.

V is TRBV9 and J is TRBJ2-5; maybe TRBD2 (5 bases). Germline loops: CDR1 SGDLS, CDR2 YYNGEE. Between the trimmed V and J ends, which lost 5 bases and 5 bases, there was a span of 13 bases. The CDR3 sequence is 13 residues long. This chain's CDR3 is CASSTTPGETQYF. The CDR3 region has the DNA TGTGCCAGCAGTACAACGCCGGGGGAGACCCAGTACTTC.

This clone was seen just once. V and J are TRBV5-1 and TRBJ2-1, with D possibly matching TRBD2 (5 bases). This CDR3 has 15 residues. From germline, CDR1 is SGHRS and CDR2 YFSETQ. V gave up 3 bases and J gave up 6 bases, with 16 bases separating them. This CDR3 reads CASSSADFARNEQFF. CDR3 nucleotides: TGCGCCAGCAGCTCGGCGGACTTTGCTCGCAATGAGCAGTTCTTC.

This chain uses TRBV7-9 with TRBJ2-3, with D possibly TRBD1 on 6 matching bases. The CDR3 loop spans 16 amino acids. V lost 6 bases to trimming and J lost 0 bases, with 16 bases between them. Germline V CDR1 and CDR2: SEHNR, FQNEAQ (reference sequence). CDR3 sequence reads: CASRGKAGASTDTQYF. In DNA, the CDR3 is TGTGCCAGCAGAGGGAAGGCAGGGGCTAGCACAGATACGCAGTATTTT. The full variable domain, its missing parts supplied by reference TRBV7-9 and TRBJ2-3, is DTGVSQNPRHKITKRGQNVTFRCDPISEHNRLYWYRQTLGQGPEFLTYFQNEAQLEKSRLLSDRFSAERPKGSFSTLEIQRTEQGDSAMYLCASRGKAGASTDTQYFGPGTRLTVL.

The gene calls are TRBV29-1 and TRBJ1-1; D ambiguous. CDR3 length equals 11 residues. V was clipped by 5 bases and J by 5 bases, with 9 bases between them. Germline V gene data show CDR1 as SQVTM and CDR2 as ANQGSEA. This CDR3 is CSVSTGTEAFF. CDR3 nucleotide sequence: TGCAGCGTTTCGACTGGTACTGAAGCTTTCTTT. Drawing the rest from reference TRBV29-1 and TRBJ1-1, the complete variable domain is SAVISQKPSRDICQRGTSLTIQCQVDSQVTMMFWYRQQPGQSLTLIATANQGSEATYESGFVIDKFPISRPNLTFSTLTVSNMSPEDSSIYLCSVSTGTEAFFGQGTRLTVV.

The genes are TRBV5-1 and TRBJ2-3; TRBD1 might be the D (5 bases). CDR3 size: 12 residues. Germline CDR1 is SGHRS and CDR2 is YFSETQ. Between the trimmed V and J ends, which lost 5 bases and 5 bases, there was a span of 9 bases. The CDR3: CASSDQGDTQYF. The CDR3 DNA sequence: TGCGCCAGCAGTGACCAGGGAGATACGCAGTATTTT.

The genes are TRBV28 and TRBJ2-5, with D unresolved. The CDR3 has 16 residues. CDR1 and CDR2 (germline): MDHEN, SYDVKM. The V end lost 1 base, the J end lost 4 bases, and 16 bases lay between the germline ends. The CDR3 loop is CASSLYGLSERETQYF. The CDR3 DNA follows: TGTGCCAGCAGTTTATATGGCCTTTCGGAGCGAGAGACCCAGTACTTC.

CDR3 region: CASSARDRPAYEQYF. DNA of the CDR3: TGCGCCAGCAGCGCCCGGGACAGACCGGCCTACGAGCAGTACTTC. V is TRBV5-1 and J is TRBJ2-7, with 7 bases fitting TRBD1. Trimming removed 4 bases from V and 2 bases from J; junction bases left unmatched: 9. The germline gives CDR1 SGHRS, CDR2 YFSETQ. CDR3 length: 15 residues.

This chain connects TRBV7-9 to TRBJ2-1; 7 positions agree with TRBD2. With V trimmed by 5 bases and J by 9 bases, 22 bases remained unmatched. CDR3 length equals 18 residues. The germline gives CDR1 SEHNR, CDR2 FQNEAQ (reference sequence). The CDR3 DNA is TGTGCCAGCAGCGCTATTTTGGCGGGAGTAGCGGTGTTCGCTGAGCAGTTCTTC. Protein product: CASSAILAGVAVFAEQFF. The full variable domain, in which reference TRBV7-9 and TRBJ2-1 provide the parts outside the CDR3, is DTGVSQNPRHKITKRGQNVTFRCDPISEHNRLYWYRQTLGQGPEFLTYFQNEAQLEKSRLLSDRFSAERPKGSFSTLEIQRTEQGDSAMYLCASSAILAGVAVFAEQFFGPGTRLTVL.

This chain joins TRBV19 and TRBJ1-1; D not resolved. Between the trimmed V and J ends, which lost 7 bases and 4 bases, there was a span of 16 bases. Germline V gives CDR1 LNHDA, CDR2 SQIVND (reference sequence). The CDR3 is 14 residues long. This CDR3 reads CASTLPSRGTEAFF. CDR3 in DNA: TGTGCCAGTACTCTACCCAGTAGAGGCACTGAAGCTTTCTTT.

The chain has TRBV5-1 and TRBJ1-6; 10 bases fit TRBD1. CDR1 is SGHRS, CDR2 YFSETQ, per germline. The CDR3 length is 16 residues. V trimming: 1 base; J trimming: 4 bases; junction bases outside the gene matches: 2. The CDR3 DNA reads as TGCGCCAGCAGCTTGCAGGGACAGGGGTATAATTCACCCCTCCACTTT. Translated: CASSLQGQGYNSPLHF.

J is TRBJ1-1 and V is TRBV5-1; D call uncertain. Germline assignment: CDR1 SGHRS and CDR2 YFSETQ. The CDR3 has 16 amino acids. Between the trimmed V and J ends, which lost 4 bases and 0 bases, there was a span of 16 bases. In DNA, the CDR3 is TGCGCCAGCAGCCCCCCCGGGATCATAATGAACACTGAAGCTTTCTTT. Its protein is CASSPPGIIMNTEAFF.

J is TRBJ2-5 and V is TRBV5-1, with D perhaps TRBD2 (6 bases). CDR3 length: 14 residues. From germline, CDR1 is SGHRS and CDR2 YFSETQ. V was cut by 0 bases and J by 2 bases, with 8 bases left in between. CDR3 nucleotide sequence: TGCGCCAGCAGCTTGGCTCTAGCGCAAGAGACCCAGTACTTC. Translating it yields CASSLALAQETQYF.

On this clone: At one end, the junction sequence differs from germline, possibly due to a read error. This chain links TRBV6-1 with TRBJ2-6; D possibly corresponds to TRBD1 (5 bases). The CDR3 extends over 15 amino acids. Germline-derived CDR1 and CDR2 are MNHNS and SASEGT. The CDR3 sequence is CASVSGQPGANGLTF. For the CDR3, the DNA is TGTGCCAGCGTGAGTGGACAACCTGGGGCCAACGGCCTGACTTTC.

In regard to this clone: The germline gene is not matched at one end of the junction; a read error may be the cause. The chain joins TRBV14 to TRBJ2-5; TRBD2 aligns across 13 bases. CDR1 is SGHDN, CDR2 FVKESK, per germline. This CDR3 has 18 amino acids. CDR3 sequence: CASSQGHGTSGNQETQYF. The CDR3 DNA reads TGTGCCAGCAGCCAAGGTCATGGGACTAGCGGGAACCAGGAGACCCAGTACTTC.

The chain has TRBV19 and TRBJ2-5; 7 bases line up with TRBD2. With the DNA end fitting TRBJ2-7 better, the J assignment may be wrong. The CDR3 runs to 15 residues. Looked up from germline, CDR1 is LNHDA and CDR2 is SQIVND (reference sequence). The CDR3 coding sequence is TGTGCCAGTAGTTCTCGGGGGGACCGGACCTACGAGCAGTACTTC. Residues: CASSSRGDRTYEQYF.

Concerning this clone itself: At one end, the junction sequence differs from germline, possibly due to a read error. V gene TRBV19 combines with J gene TRBJ2-6, with a tentative D call TRBD1 (5 bases). CDR3 length equals 15 residues. The V gene's germline CDR1 is LNHDA and CDR2 SQIVND (reference sequence). CDR3: CASSIGLSGANGLTF. CDR3 coding DNA: TGTGCCAGTAGTATAGGGTTATCTGGGGCCAACGGCCTGACTTTC. The variable domain in full, completed from reference TRBV19 and TRBJ2-6, reads DGGITQSPKYLFRKEGQNVTLSCEQNLNHDAMYWYRQDPGQGLRLIYYSQIVNDFQKGDIAEGYSVSREKKESFPLTVTSAQKNPTAFYLCASSIGLSGANGLTFGAGSRLTVL.

This clone was counted between two and nine times. Here the CDR3 reads CASSLAGTGVQPQHF. The CDR3 DNA sequence: TGTGCCAGCAGCTTAGCAGGGACAGGGGTTCAGCCCCAGCATTTT. The V and J genes are TRBV5-6 and TRBJ1-5, with 10 bases matching TRBD1. Unmatched junction bases numbered 5, after V lost 2 bases and J lost 6 bases. The CDR3 loop spans 15 amino acids. From germline, CDR1 is SGHDT and CDR2 YYEEEE.

This sequence joins TRBV27 and TRBJ2-4; the match to TRBD1 covers 8 bases. J lost 3 bases, V lost 8 bases, and 9 bases had no gene match. The germline gives CDR1 MNHEY, CDR2 SMNVEV (reference sequence). The CDR3 sequence is 15 residues long. This CDR3 is CASLQDRVGKNIQYF. CDR3 nucleotides: TGTGCCAGCCTACAGGACAGGGTGGGCAAAAACATTCAGTACTTC.

This clone was recorded a few times. The chain joins TRBV10-1 to TRBJ2-1; 13 bases fit TRBD2. The CDR3 has 16 amino acids. After removal of 4 bases from V and 1 base from J, the junction contained 1 base not matched to a gene. Germline V gene lookup returns CDR1 WNHNN and CDR2 SYGVQD (reference sequence). The CDR3 here is CASSGGLAGSYNEQFF. The CDR3 nucleotides read TGCGCCAGCAGTGGGGGACTAGCGGGATCCTACAATGAGCAGTTCTTC.

A remark on this clone: This sample also contains other DNA sequences that code for the same CDR3. CDR3 protein: CASSLGQGREKLFF. Written as DNA, the CDR3 is TGCGCCAGCAGCCTAGGACAGGGGCGGGAAAAACTGTTTTTT. The rearrangement uses TRBV5-1 and TRBJ1-4; TRBD1 aligns across 9 bases. CDR3 length equals 14 residues. Trimming at V came to 4 bases and at J to 8 bases, leaving 6 bases not matched to a gene. The germline V gene has CDR1 SGHRS and CDR2 YFSETQ.

The chain joins TRBV6-1 to TRBJ2-2, with TRBD2 matching over 7 bases. Germline V gene lookup returns CDR1 MNHNS and CDR2 SASEGT. The CDR3 loop spans 14 amino acids. The J segment lost 1 base and the V segment lost 7 bases, leaving 3 bases of the junction unmatched. CDR3 region: CASKRGLNTGELFF. DNA of the CDR3: TGTGCCAGCAAGCGGGGTCTGAACACCGGGGAGCTGTTTTTT.

There are a few counts of this clone. The genes are TRBV29-1 and TRBJ1-1; 11 positions agree with TRBD1. CDR1 and CDR2 (germline): SQVTM, ANQGSEA. The trim removed 7 bases at V and 7 bases at J, leaving 11 bases unmatched. The CDR3 contains 14 residues. The CDR3 DNA sequence: TGCAGCGCACACCTTCGGACAGGGGGCCATGAAGCTTTCTTT. Protein sequence: CSAHLRTGGHEAFF.

The chain has TRBV7-8 and TRBJ2-7; 11 bases match TRBD1. This CDR3 comprises 16 residues. The J segment lost 7 bases and the V segment lost 0 bases, leaving 8 bases of the junction unmatched. CDR1 SGHVS and CDR2 FQNEAQ come from the germline V gene. The CDR3 reads CASSLALGQGAREQYF. CDR3 sequence (DNA): TGTGCCAGCAGCTTAGCCTTAGGACAGGGGGCTCGTGAGCAGTACTTC.

This chain connects TRBV29-1 to TRBJ2-3; 9 bases are a match to TRBD2. V gave up 5 bases and J gave up 0 bases; unmatched junction bases: 6. This CDR3 contains 15 residues. Looked up from germline, CDR1 is SQVTM and CDR2 is ANQGSEA. CDR3 sequence (DNA): TGCAGCGTTTTAGCTAGCGGGATAAGCACAGATACGCAGTATTTT. Protein sequence: CSVLASGISTDTQYF.

V and J are TRBV19 and TRBJ1-1; D gene unclear. The germline V gene encodes CDR1 LNHDA and CDR2 SQIVND (reference sequence). The CDR3 is made up of 17 amino acids. V was clipped by 3 bases and J by 6 bases, with 23 bases between them. The CDR3 region has the DNA TGTGCCAGTAGTATTACGGGTACCCAAACGGCGCTATCTGAAGCTTTCTTT. Translation: CASSITGTQTALSEAFF.

A single count supports this clone. This chain connects TRBV18 to TRBJ1-2, with 8 bases identical to TRBD1. V gave up 4 bases and J gave up 2 bases; unmatched junction bases: 9. The CDR3 runs to 16 residues. In germline, CDR1 is KGHSH, CDR2 LQKENI. The DNA for the CDR3 is TGTGCCAGCTCACTCTCTAGGACAGGGAGAAACTATGGCTACACCTTC. Its protein is CASSLSRTGRNYGYTF.

This clone occurred a few times. The chain is built from TRBV7-8 and TRBJ1-2, with D perhaps TRBD1 (6 bases). CDR1 is SGHVS, CDR2 FQNEAQ, per germline. This CDR3 contains 15 residues. V was shortened by 5 bases and J by 4 bases, with 17 bases between the two germline ends. In DNA form, the CDR3 reads TGTGCCAGCAGCGTAGGACCACAGGGTGGCTATGGCTACACCTTC. It translates to CASSVGPQGGYGYTF.

V gene TRBV6-4 combines with J gene TRBJ1-1; D is unclear. Trimming left V 6 bases short and J 1 base short, with 9 bases between. The V gene's germline CDR1 is MRHNA and CDR2 SNTAGT. The CDR3 has 13 amino acids. The CDR3 reads CASSLTPNTEAFF. In DNA, the CDR3 is TGTGCCAGCAGCTTGACACCGAACACTGAAGCTTTCTTT.

This clone was detected a few times. V gene TRBV19 combines with J gene TRBJ1-1; TRBD1 matches at 7 bases. This CDR3 is 14 amino acids long. V was pared by 5 bases and J by 4 bases, with 7 bases of the junction left unmatched. Germline values: CDR1 LNHDA, CDR2 SQIVND (reference sequence). CDR3 loop: CASSSNRGGTEAFF. CDR3 DNA sequence: TGTGCCAGTAGTTCAAACAGGGGCGGCACTGAAGCTTTCTTT.